This T cell receptor (beta chain) was captured in a study of blood T cell repertoires in COVID-19. Study at large: COVID-19 samples from acute and convalescent phases originated in the United States, Italy and Spain. T cells, B-cell-depleted T cells, or PBMCs supplied cDNA or gDNA.

Authors' processing steps: Estimated nucleated cell counts came from reference gene primer amplification. Profiling relied on immunoSEQ multiplex PCR, and the TCRdb table lists in-frame clones only, not all of them. Clone size and the V and J calls come from that table; the DNA yielded D and trimming. The data hold over 80,000 clones, with over 70% observed a single time. Germline V gene lookup returns CDR1 MDHEN and CDR2 SYDVKM. The CDR3 is 15 amino acids. Trimming pared 7 bases from V and 2 bases from J, leaving 18 bases between. Material for sequencing was peripheral blood. The J gene is TRBJ2-7, the V gene TRBV28; possibly TRBD1 for D (5 bases). This TCR was sampled from a woman aged 55-70 years with acute or convalescent COVID-19. This chain's CDR3 is CASTPVGRVPYEQYF. For the CDR3, the DNA is TGTGCCAGCACCCCGGTGGGCAGGGTTCCCTACGAGCAGTACTTC.